Listed here are 3 T cell receptor beta chains from one sample, sequenced in a study of cytomegalovirus exposure and HLA in healthy donors. Amplification used 60 Vbeta primers and 13 Jbeta primers. Profiling relied on immunoSEQ multiplex PCR, and the TCRdb table lists in-frame clones only, not all of them. The sample has 250,000 to 350,000 clones, about nine tenths seen once. Sequenced input: PBMCs. The receptors originated from a man aged 40-55 years in good health and CMV-seropositive.

J is TRBJ1-2 and V is TRBV2; tentatively, D is TRBD1 (6 bases). Germline V gene sequence: CDR1 SNHLY, CDR2 FYNNEI. The V end lost 5 bases, the J end lost 6 bases, and 13 bases lay between the germline ends. The CDR3 is made up of 13 amino acids. As DNA, the CDR3 is TGTGCCAGCAGTCAAGTTACAGGGAATGGCTACACCTTC. This translates into CASSQVTGNGYTF.

V usage is TRBV7-2 and J usage is TRBJ2-7; possibly TRBD2 for D (5 bases). Trimming removed 0 bases at V and 6 bases at J, with 9 bases between. This CDR3 has 13 residues. The germline V gene has CDR1 SGHTA and CDR2 FQGNSA. CDR3 nucleotides: TGTGCCAGCAGCTTAGCCCAGGAGGTCGAGCAGTACTTC. This encodes CASSLAQEVEQYF.

The genes are TRBV10-3 and TRBJ1-1; 8 bases line up with TRBD1. The germline V gene has CDR1 ENHRY and CDR2 SYGVKD. The CDR3 covers 14 residues. J was trimmed by 3 bases and V by 5 bases; bases with no gene match: 5. The CDR3 region has the DNA TGTGCCATCAGTAGAACAGGGGGATACACTGAAGCTTTCTTT. This codes for CAISRTGGYTEAFF.